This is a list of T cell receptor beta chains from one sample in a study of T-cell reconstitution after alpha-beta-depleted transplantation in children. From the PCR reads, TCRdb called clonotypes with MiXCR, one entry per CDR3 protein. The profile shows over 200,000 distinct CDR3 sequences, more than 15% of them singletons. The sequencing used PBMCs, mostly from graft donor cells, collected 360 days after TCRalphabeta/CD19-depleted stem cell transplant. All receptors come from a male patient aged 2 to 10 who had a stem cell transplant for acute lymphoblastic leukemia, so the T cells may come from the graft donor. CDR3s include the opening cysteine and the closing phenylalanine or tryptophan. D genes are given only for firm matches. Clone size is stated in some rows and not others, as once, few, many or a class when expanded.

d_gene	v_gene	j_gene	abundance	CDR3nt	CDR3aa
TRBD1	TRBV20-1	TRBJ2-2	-	TGCAGTGCTAGAGAACAGACAGGGAAGGTACTAGGGGAGCTGTTTTTT	CSAREQTGKVLGELFF
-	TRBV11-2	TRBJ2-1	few	TGTGCCAGCAGGCCGCCGGGGGCGCGTTACCACCCCCTATCATACAATGAGCAGTTCTTC	CASRPPGARYHPLSYNEQFF
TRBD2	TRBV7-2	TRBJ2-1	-	TGTGCCAGCGCGCGGGAGGGGGCTAATGAGCAGTTCTTC	CASAREGANEQFF
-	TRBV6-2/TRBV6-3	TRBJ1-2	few	TGTGCCAGCAGCCACCACCACCTCCTCACGCTCCCCTATGGCTACACCTTC	CASSHHHLLTLPYGYTF
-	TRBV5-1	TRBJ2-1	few	TGCGCCAGCAGCTTGGGGCGCGAAACTAATGAGCAGTTCTTC	CASSLGRETNEQFF
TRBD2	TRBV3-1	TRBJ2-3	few	TGCGCCAGCAGCCCCCTAGCGGGGGGGCCCGATACGCAGTATTTT	CASSPLAGGPDTQYF
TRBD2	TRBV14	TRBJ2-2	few	TGTGCCAGCAGCCAACAGCCTAGCGGGGGCTTTTGGTGGACCGGGGAGCTGTTTTTT	CASSQQPSGGFWWTGELFF
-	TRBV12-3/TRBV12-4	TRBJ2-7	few	TGTGCCAGCAGCCTGACCGGGATGGCCTACGAGCAGTACTTC	CASSLTGMAYEQYF
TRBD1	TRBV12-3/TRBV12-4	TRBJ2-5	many	TGTGCCAGCAGCCCTCAGGGGGTTCAAGAGACCCAGTACTTC	CASSPQGVQETQYF
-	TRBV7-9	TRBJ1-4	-	TGTGCCAGCAGCTTCAGTCTAATGGCTCTCGGGGAAAAACTGTTTTTT	CASSFSLMALGEKLFF
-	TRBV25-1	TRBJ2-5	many	TGTGCCAGCAGGACACCGGCAGGCCCACAAGAGACCCAGTACTTC	CASRTPAGPQETQYF
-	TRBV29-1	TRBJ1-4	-	TGCAGCGTCTGGACGGGCGCTAATAATGAAAAACTGTTTTTT	CSVWTGANNEKLFF
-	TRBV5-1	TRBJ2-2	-	TGCGCCAGCAGGTTGCTGGGGATCGCGAACACCGGGGAGCTGTTTTTT	CASRLLGIANTGELFF
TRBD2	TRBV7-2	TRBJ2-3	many	TGTGCCAGCAGCTTAGCACAACTAGCGGGGCAAAAAAGCACAGATACGCAGTATTTT	CASSLAQLAGQKSTDTQYF
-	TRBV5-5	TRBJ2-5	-	TGTGCCAGCAGCTTTCCCCTTGGGGTGGGGCAGGGAAAGACCCAGTACTTC	CASSFPLGVGQGKTQYF
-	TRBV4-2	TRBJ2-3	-	TGTGCCAGCAGCCAAGAGGTAGGGGACCCCACAGATACGCAGTATTTT	CASSQEVGDPTDTQYF
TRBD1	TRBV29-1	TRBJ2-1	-	TGCAGCGTTGAGGTCCTAGAGGGGGCTTACAATGAGCAGTTCTTC	CSVEVLEGAYNEQFF
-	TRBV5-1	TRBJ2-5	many	TGCGCCAGCAGCACCGCGACAGCTTCACAAGAGACCCAGTACTTC	CASSTATASQETQYF
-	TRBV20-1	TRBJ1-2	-	TGCTGTGCTAGAGACATGGCAGGGGACTCGGAGGGCTACACCTTC	CCARDMAGDSEGYTF
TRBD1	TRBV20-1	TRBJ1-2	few	TGCAGTGCTAGTGAGGACAGGGGAGGGTTAGGTGGCTACACCTTC	CSASEDRGGLGGYTF
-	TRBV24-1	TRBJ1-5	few	TGTGCCACCAGTGACGGACAGTCCAATCAGCCCCAGCATTTT	CATSDGQSNQPQHF
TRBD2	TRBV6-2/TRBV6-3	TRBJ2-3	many	TGTGCCAGCACTAACGACGGAGCCACGGGAGGGGGTACGCAGTATTTT	CASTNDGATGGGTQYF
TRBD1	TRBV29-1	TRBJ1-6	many	TGCAGCGTTGAAGACCGACAGGGTTCACCCCTCCACTTT	CSVEDRQGSPLHF
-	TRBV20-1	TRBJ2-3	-	TGCAGTGCTAGCGACAGCACAGATACGCAGTATTTT	CSASDSTDTQYF
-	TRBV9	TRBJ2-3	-	TGTGCCAGCAGCGTAAGTGCGCGCGCAGATACGCAGTATTTT	CASSVSARADTQYF
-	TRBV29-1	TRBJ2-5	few	TGCAGCGAAGTTCGACAAGAGACCCAGTACTTC	CSEVRQETQYF
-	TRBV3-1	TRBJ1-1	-	TGTGCCAGCAGCCGTTACCGGGACACCACTGAAGCTTTCTTT	CASSRYRDTTEAFF
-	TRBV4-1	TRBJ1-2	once	TGCGCCAGCAGCCAAGGGGAATGGGACAAGGCCTTCAGCTACACCTTC	CASSQGEWDKAFSYTF
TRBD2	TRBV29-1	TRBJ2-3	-	TGCAGCGTCTCGGGGACTAGCGGGGGCTCGGGCACAGATACGCAGTATTTT	CSVSGTSGGSGTDTQYF
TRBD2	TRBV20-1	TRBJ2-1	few	TGCAGTGCTGCCGCTGGGCTAGCGGGCGATGAGCAGTTCTTC	CSAAAGLAGDEQFF
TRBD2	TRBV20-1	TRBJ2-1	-	TGCTGTGCTAGAAGAGGGACTAGCGGGAGGTTGTACAATGAGCAGTTCTTC	CCARRGTSGRLYNEQFF
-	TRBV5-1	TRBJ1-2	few	TGCGCCAGCAGCGGAACCGGGACACCTAACTATGGCTACACCTTC	CASSGTGTPNYGYTF
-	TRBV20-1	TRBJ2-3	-	TGCAGTGCTAGGGACAAAGATACGCAGTATTTT	CSARDKDTQYF
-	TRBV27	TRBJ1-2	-	TGTGCCATCAGTTACAGAGCTAACTATGGCTACACCTTC	CAISYRANYGYTF
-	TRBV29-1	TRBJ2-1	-	TGCAGCGTTGAAGATCACAGGGCTTATGAGCAGTTCTTC	CSVEDHRAYEQFF
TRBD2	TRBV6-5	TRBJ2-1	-	TGTGCCAGCAGTTCCCCGGGTAGCGGGGGCTACAATGAGCAGTTCTTC	CASSSPGSGGYNEQFF
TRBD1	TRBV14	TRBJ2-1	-	TGTGCCAGCAGATTGGGACAGGGGGGTTTACTACCCCTGCCGGGGGGCCCTAATGAGCAGTTCTTC	CASRLGQGGLLPLPGGPNEQFF
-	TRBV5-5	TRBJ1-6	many	TGTGCCAGCAGCTTCAGGGATAATTCACCCCTCCACTTT	CASSFRDNSPLHF
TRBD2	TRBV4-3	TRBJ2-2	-	TGCGCCAGCAGCCCTGGACTAGCGGGGGTCCTGAACACCGGGGAGCTGTTTTTT	CASSPGLAGVLNTGELFF
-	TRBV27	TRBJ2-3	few	TGTGCCAGCAGTTTACGAGATACGCAGTATTTT	CASSLRDTQYF
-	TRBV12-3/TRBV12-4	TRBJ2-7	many	TGTGCCAGCAGTTTAATGGGGGACATCTCCTACGAGCAGTACTTC	CASSLMGDISYEQYF
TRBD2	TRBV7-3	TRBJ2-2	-	TGTGCCAGCAGTTTTGGCAGCGGGGTCAAGAACACCGGGGAGCTGTTTTTT	CASSFGSGVKNTGELFF
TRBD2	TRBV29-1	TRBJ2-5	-	TGCAGCGTTGGGCTAGCGGAAGAGACCCAGTACTTC	CSVGLAEETQYF
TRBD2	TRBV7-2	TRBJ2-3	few	TGTGCCAGCAGCGTAGCGGGAGTGGAAGATACGCAGTATTTT	CASSVAGVEDTQYF
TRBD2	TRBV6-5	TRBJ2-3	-	TGTGCCAGCAGTTACTCCGGGAGGGGACTAGCGGGACACACAGATACGCAGTATTTT	CASSYSGRGLAGHTDTQYF
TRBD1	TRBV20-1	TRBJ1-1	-	TGCAGTGCAGCACTTCCGGGACAGATGAACACTGAAGCTTTCTTT	CSAALPGQMNTEAFF
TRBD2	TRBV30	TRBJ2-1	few	TGTGCCTGCACTAGCGGGAGCTCCTACAATGAGCAGTTCTTC	CACTSGSSYNEQFF
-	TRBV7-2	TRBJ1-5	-	TGTGCCAGCAGCTTAGACGGCCTTAGCAATCAGCCCCAGCATTTT	CASSLDGLSNQPQHF
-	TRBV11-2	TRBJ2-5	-	TGTGCCAGCAGCTTAGAAGTGTCGGGATGGCAAGAGACCCAGTACTTC	CASSLEVSGWQETQYF
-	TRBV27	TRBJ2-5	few	TGTGCCAGCAGTTCCGGTGGACTAGAGACCCAGTACTTC	CASSSGGLETQYF
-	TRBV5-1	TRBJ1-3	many	TGCGCCAGCAGCTTCGGATCATCTGGAAACACCATATATTTT	CASSFGSSGNTIYF